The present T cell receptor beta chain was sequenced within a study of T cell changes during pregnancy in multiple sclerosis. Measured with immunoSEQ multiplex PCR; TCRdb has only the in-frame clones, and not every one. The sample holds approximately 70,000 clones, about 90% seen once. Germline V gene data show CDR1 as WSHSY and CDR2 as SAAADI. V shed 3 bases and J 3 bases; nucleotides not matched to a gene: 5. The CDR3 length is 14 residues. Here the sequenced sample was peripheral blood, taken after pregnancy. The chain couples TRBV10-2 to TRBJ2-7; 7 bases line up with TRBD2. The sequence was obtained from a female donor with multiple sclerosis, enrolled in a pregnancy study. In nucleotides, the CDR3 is TGCGCCAGCAGTGATAAAGGACTAGGCTACGAGCAGTACTTC. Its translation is CASSDKGLGYEQYF.